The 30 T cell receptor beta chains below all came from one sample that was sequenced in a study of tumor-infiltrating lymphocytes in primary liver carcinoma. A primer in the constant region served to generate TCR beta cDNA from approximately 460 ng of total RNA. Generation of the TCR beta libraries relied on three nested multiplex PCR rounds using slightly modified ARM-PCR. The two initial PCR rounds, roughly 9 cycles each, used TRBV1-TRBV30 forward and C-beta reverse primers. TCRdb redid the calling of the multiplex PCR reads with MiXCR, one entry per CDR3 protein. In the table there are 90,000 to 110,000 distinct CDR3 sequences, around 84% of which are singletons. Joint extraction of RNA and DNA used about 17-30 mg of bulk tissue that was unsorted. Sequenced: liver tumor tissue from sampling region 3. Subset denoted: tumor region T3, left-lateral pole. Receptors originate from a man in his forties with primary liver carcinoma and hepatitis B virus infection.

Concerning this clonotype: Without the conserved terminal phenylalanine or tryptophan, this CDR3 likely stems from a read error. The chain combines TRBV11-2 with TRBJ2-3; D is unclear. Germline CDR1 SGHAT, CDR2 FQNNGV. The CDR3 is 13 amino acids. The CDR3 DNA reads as TGTGTCAGCAGATTTATTGGTACAGATACGCAGTATTAT. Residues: CVSRFIGTDTQYY.

The CDR3: CSVPDGGRVGEQFF. CDR3 sequence (DNA): TGCAGCGTCCCGGATGGTGGCCGGGTAGGAGAGCAGTTCTTC. J is TRBJ2-1 and V is TRBV29-1, with no clear D. CDR1 and CDR2 (germline): SQVTM, ANQGSEA. This CDR3 region has 14 residues. V lost 6 bases and J lost 10, with 22 bases in between.

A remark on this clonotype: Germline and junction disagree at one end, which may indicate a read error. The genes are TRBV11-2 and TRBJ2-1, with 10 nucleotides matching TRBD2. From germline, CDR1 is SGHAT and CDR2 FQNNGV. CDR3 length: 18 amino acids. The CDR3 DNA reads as TGTGCCAGGAGCTTCGGGCTAGCGGGAGCCCTCTCCTACAATGAGCAGTTCTTC. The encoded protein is CARSFGLAGALSYNEQFF.

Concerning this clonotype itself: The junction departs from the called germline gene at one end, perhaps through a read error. The CDR3, as DNA: TGTGCCAGCAGCTCCCGGTCAACCCCAGGGGTGACCCAATACTTC. Translation gives CASSSRSTPGVTQYF. This chain links TRBV11-2 with TRBJ2-5; D is perhaps TRBD1 (6 bases). The CDR3 loop spans 15 amino acids. Per germline, CDR1 SGHAT and CDR2 FQNNGV.

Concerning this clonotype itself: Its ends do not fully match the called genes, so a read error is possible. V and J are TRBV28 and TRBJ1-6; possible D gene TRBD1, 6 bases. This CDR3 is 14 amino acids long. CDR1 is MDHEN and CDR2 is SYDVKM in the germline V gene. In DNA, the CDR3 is TGTGCCAGCGCCGGGGACATGGTTAATTCACCCATCCACTTT. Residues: CASAGDMVNSPIHF.

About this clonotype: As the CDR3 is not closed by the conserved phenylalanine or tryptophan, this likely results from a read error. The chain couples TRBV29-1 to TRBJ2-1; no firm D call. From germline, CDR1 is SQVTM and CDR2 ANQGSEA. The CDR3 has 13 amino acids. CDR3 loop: CSVSKVGYSEQFI. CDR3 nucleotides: TGCAGCGTTTCTAAGGTGGGATACAGTGAGCAGTTCATC.

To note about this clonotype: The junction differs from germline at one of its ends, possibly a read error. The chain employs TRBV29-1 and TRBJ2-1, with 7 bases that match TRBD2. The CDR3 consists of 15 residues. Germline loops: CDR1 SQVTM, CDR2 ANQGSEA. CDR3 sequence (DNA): TGCAGTGTTGATGTGAGTTGCGGGGGATACAATGAGCAGTTCTTC. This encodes CSVDVSCGGYNEQFF.

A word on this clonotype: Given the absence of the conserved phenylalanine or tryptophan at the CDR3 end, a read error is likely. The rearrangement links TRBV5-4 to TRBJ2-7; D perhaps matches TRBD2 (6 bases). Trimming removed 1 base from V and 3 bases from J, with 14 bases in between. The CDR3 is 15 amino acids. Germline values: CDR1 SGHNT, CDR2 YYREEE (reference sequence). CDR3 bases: TGTGCCAGCAGCTTGACGGGAGAGGATCTCTACGAGCAGTACTTA. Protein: CASSLTGEDLYEQYL.

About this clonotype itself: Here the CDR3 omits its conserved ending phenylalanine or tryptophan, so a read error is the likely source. This chain's CDR3 is CSVLCPGPTGELFL. CDR3 coding DNA: TGCAGCGTCCTCTGTCCGGGACCCACCGGGGAACTGTTTTTA. The rearrangement uses TRBV29-1 and TRBJ2-2; D may be TRBD1 or TRBD2 (5 bases each). The CDR3 is made up of 14 amino acids. CDR1 is SQVTM and CDR2 is ANQGSEA in the germline V gene.

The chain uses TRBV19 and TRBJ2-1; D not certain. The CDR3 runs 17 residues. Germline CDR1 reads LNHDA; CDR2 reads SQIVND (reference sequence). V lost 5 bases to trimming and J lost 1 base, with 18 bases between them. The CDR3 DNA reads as TGTGCCAGTAGTCCCCTGAGTAGCCCCAGTTCCTACAATGAGCAGTTCTTC. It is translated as CASSPLSSPSSYNEQFF.

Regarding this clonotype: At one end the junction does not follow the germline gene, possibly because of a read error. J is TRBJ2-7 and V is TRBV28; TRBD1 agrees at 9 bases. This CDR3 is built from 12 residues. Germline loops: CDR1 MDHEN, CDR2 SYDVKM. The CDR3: CASVGQGHAQCF. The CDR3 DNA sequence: TGTGCCAGCGTGGGACAGGGCCACGCGCAGTGCTTC.

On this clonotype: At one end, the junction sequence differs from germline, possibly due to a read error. CDR3 in DNA: TGCTGCGTTGAGACTCCAGGAAATACGCAGTATTTT. Translating gives CCVETPGNTQYF. The chain recombines TRBV29-1 with TRBJ2-3; D gene ambiguous. The CDR3 totals 12 residues. Germline V lookup: CDR1 SQVTM, CDR2 ANQGSEA.

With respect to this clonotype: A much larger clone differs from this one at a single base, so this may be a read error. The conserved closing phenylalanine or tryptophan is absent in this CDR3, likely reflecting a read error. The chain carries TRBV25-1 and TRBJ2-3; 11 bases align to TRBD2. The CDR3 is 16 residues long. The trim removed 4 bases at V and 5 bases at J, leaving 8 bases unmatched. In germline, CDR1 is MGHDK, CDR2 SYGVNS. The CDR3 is CASSAFSGRAGDTQYL. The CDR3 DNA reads TGTGCCAGCAGTGCCTTTAGCGGGAGGGCCGGAGATACGCAGTATTTA.

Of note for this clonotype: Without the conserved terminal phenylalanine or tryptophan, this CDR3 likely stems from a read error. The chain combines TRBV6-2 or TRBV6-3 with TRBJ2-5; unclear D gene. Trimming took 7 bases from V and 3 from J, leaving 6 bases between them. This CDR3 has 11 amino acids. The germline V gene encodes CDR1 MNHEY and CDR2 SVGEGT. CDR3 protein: CASNYKETQYS. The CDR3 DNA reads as TGTGCCAGCAATTATAAAGAGACCCAGTACTCC.

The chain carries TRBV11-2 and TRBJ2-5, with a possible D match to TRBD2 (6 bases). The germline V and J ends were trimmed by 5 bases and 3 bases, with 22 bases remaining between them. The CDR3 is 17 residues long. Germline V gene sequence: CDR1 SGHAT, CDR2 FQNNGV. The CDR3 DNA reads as TGTGCCAGCAGCCCCACGGGCCGGCAGGAGGGAAAAGAGACCCAGTACTTC. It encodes CASSPTGRQEGKETQYF. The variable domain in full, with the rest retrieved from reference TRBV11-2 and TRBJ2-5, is EAGVAQSPRYKIIEKRQSVAFWCNPISGHATLYWYQQILGQGPKLLIQFQNNGVVDDSQLPKDRFSAERLKGVDSTLKIQPAKLEDSAVYLCASSPTGRQEGKETQYFGPGTRLLVL.

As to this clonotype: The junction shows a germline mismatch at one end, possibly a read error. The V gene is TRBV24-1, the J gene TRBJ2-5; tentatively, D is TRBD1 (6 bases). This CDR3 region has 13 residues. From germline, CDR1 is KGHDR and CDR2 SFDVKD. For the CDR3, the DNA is TGTGCCACCGGTATGGGGGCCCAAAAGACTCAGTACTTC. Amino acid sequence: CATGMGAQKTQYF.

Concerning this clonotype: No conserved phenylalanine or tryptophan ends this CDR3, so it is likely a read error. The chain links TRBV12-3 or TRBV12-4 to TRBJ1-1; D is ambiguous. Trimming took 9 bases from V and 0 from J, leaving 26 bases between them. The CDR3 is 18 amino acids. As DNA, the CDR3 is TGTGCCAGTAGCCAAACCGGGCCCCCGGCGCGGGTGAACACTGAAGCTTTCTTA. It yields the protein CASSQTGPPARVNTEAFL.

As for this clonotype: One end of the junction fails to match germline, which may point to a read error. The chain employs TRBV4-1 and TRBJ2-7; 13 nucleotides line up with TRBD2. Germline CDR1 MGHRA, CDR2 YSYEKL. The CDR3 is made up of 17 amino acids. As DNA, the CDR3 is TGCGCCAGCAGCCAAGAATGGACTAGCGGGAGTATTTACGATCAGTACTTC. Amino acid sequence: CASSQEWTSGSIYDQYF.

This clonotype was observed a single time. The CDR3 is CASRHRGFPVLGGLAEQYF. CDR3 DNA: TGTGCCAGCAGGCACAGGGGGTTCCCGGTTTTAGGAGGTTTGGCTGAGCAGTACTTC. The gene calls are TRBV28 and TRBJ2-7; 8 nucleotides line up with TRBD1. CDR1 is MDHEN, CDR2 SYDVKM, per germline. The CDR3 is 19 amino acids. After removal of 6 bases from V and 7 bases from J, the junction contained 26 bases not matched to a gene.

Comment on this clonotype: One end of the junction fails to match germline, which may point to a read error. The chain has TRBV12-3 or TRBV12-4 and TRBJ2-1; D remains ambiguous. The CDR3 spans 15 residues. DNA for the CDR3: TGTGCCAGCAGTTTCGCGGAAACCTCCTACAATGAGCGGTTCTTC. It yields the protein CASSFAETSYNERFF.

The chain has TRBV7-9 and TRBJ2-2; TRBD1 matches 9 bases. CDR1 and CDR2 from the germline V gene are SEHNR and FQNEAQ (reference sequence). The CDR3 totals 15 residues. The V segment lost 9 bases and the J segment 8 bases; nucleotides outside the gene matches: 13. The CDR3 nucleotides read TGTGCCAGTAACGCCGGGACAGGGATGGCAGGGGAGCTGTTTTTT. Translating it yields CASNAGTGMAGELFF.

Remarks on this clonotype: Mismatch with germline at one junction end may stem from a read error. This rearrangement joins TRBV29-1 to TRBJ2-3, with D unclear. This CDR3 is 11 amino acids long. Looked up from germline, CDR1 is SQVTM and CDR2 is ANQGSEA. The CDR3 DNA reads TGCAACGTTGCCGGGCCCGTAACGCAGTATTTT. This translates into CNVAGPVTQYF.

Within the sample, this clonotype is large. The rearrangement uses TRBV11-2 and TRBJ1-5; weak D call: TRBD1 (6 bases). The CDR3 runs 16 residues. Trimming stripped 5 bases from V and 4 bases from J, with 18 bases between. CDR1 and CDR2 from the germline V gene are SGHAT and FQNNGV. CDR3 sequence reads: CASSLKGGLTNQPQHF. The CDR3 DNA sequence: TGTGCCAGCAGCCTAAAAGGGGGACTGACGAATCAGCCCCAGCATTTT.

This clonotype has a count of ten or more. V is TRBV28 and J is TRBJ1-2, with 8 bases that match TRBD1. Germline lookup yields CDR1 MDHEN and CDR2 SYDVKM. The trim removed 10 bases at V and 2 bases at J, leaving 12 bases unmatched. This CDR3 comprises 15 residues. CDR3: CATPPESGGNYGYTF. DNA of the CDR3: TGTGCCACGCCGCCGGAGTCAGGGGGCAACTATGGCTACACCTTC.

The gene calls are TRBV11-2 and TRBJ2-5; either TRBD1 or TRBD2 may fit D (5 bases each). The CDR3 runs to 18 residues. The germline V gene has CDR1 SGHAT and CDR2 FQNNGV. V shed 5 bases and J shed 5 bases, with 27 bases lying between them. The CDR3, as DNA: TGTGCCAGCAGCCCTAGCTCAGTCCAGGGTACTGGGCGTGAGACCCAGTACTTC. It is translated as CASSPSSVQGTGRETQYF.

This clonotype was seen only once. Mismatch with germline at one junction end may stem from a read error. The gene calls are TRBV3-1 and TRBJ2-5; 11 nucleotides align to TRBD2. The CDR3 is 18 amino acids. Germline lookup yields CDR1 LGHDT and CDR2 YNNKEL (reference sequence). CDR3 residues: CASSLSGTSGFGEETQYF. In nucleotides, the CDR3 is TGTGCCAGCAGCCTTTCCGGGACTAGCGGTTTCGGGGAAGAGACTCAGTACTTC.

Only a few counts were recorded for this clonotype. CDR3 in DNA: TGTGCCAGCAGGCCACTAGGTAATGAGCAGTTCTTC. Its translation: CASRPLGNEQFF. This chain uses TRBV12-3 or TRBV12-4 with TRBJ2-1; D is possibly TRBD2 (5 bases). The CDR3 runs to 12 residues. With 6 bases removed from V and 7 bases from J, the gap between germline ends came to 10 bases.

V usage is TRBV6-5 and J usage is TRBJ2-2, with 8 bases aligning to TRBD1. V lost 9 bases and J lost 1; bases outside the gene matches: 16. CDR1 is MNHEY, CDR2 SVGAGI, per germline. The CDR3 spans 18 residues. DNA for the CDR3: TGTGCCAGAAGGAAGGGACAGGAGCTTGGGTTGAACACCGGGGAGCTGTTTTTT. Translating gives CARRKGQELGLNTGELFF.

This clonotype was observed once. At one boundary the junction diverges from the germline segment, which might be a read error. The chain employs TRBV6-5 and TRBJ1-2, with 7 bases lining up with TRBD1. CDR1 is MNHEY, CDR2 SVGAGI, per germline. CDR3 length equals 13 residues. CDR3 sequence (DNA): TGTGCCAACAGTAGAACAGGGGAAGATGGCTACACCTTC. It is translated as CANSRTGEDGYTF.

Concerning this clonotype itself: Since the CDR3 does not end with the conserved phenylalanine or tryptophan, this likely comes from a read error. The CDR3 protein is CASSRTLTSPLHV. CDR3 bases: TGTGCCAGCAGCCGGACACTGACTTCACCCCTCCACGTT. This chain links TRBV11-1 with TRBJ1-6, with D possibly TRBD1 on 5 matching bases. V was pared by 5 bases and J by 9 bases, with 11 bases between. This CDR3 spans 13 amino acids. Germline loops: CDR1 SGHAT, CDR2 FQDESV (reference sequence).